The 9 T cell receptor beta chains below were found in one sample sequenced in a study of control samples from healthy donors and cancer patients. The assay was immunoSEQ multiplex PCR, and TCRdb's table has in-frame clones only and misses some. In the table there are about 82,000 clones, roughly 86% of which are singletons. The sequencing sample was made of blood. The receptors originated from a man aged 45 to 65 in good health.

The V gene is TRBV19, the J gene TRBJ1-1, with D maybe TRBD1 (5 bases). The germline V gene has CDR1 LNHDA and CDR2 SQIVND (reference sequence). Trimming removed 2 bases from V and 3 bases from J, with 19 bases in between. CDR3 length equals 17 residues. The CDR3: CASSILRDGKPYTEAFF. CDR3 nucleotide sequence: TGTGCCAGTAGTATACTTCGGGACGGCAAACCCTACACTGAAGCTTTCTTT.

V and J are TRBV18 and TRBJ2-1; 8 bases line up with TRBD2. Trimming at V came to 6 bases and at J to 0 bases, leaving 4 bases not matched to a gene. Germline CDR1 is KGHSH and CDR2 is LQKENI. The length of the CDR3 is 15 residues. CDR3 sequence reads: CASSLLAVSYNEQFF. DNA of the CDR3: TGTGCCAGCTCTCTACTAGCGGTCTCCTACAATGAGCAGTTCTTC. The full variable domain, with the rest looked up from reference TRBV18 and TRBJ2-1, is NAGVMQNPRHLVRRRGQEARLRCSPMKGHSHVYWYRQLPEEGLKFMVYLQKENIIDESGMPKERFSAEFPKEGPSILRIQQVVRGDSAAYFCASSLLAVSYNEQFFGPGTRLTVL.

The CDR3 coding sequence is TGTGCCAGCTCACCAGCTAGCGGGGCCTACAATGAGCAGTTCTTC. Translating it yields CASSPASGAYNEQFF. The chain employs TRBV18 and TRBJ2-1; 9 bases fit TRBD2. Germline trimming cut 2 bases from V and 2 bases from J; bases unmatched to any gene: 1. The CDR3 contains 15 residues. From germline, CDR1 is KGHSH and CDR2 LQKENI.

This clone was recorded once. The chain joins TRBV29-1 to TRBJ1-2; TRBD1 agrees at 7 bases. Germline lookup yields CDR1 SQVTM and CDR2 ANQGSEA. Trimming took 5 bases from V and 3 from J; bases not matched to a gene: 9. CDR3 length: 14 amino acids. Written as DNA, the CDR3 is TGCAGCGTTTCACAGGGGCGCTGGGACTATGGCTACACCTTC. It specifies CSVSQGRWDYGYTF.

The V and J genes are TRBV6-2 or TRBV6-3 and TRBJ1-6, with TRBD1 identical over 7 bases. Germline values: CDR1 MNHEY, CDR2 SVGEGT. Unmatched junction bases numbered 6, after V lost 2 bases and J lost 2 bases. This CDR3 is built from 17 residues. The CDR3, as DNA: TGTGCCAGCAGTTACGGCGACAGGGCGGCCTATAATTCACCCCTCCACTTT. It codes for CASSYGDRAAYNSPLHF.

Written as DNA, the CDR3 is TGTGCCAGCAGCGTAGGTGCGGGAGTAGTCACAGATACGCAGTATTTT. Its protein product is CASSVGAGVVTDTQYF. The J gene is TRBJ2-3, the V gene TRBV9; 7 bases are shared with TRBD2. CDR1 SGDLS and CDR2 YYNGEE come from the germline V gene. The CDR3 has 16 residues. J gave up 2 bases and V 0 bases, and 6 bases lay outside the gene matches.

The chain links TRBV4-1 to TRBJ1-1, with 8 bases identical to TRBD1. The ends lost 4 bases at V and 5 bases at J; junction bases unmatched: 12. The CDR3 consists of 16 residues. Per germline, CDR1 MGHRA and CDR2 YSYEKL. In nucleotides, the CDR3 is TGCGCCAGCAGCCGGACGCTCACCAGGGGGCCAACTGAAGCTTTCTTT. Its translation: CASSRTLTRGPTEAFF.

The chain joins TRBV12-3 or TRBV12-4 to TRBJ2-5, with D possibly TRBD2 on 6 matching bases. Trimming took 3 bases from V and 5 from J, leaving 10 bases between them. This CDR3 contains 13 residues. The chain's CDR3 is CASSLEGWETQYF. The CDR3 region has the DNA TGTGCCAGCAGTTTGGAGGGTTGGGAGACCCAGTACTTC.

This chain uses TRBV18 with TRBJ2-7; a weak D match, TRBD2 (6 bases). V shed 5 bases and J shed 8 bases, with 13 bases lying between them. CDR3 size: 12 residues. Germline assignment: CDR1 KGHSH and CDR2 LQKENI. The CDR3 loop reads CASSSGGEKQYV. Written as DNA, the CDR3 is TGTGCCAGCTCATCTGGCGGGGAAAAGCAGTACGTC.